This is a list of T cell receptor beta chains from one sample in a study of blood T cell repertoires in COVID-19. The table came from immunoSEQ multiplex PCR; TCRdb's copy has only in-frame clones and leaves some out. The data contain approximately 140,000 clones, 84% of them singletons. The sequenced sample consisted of PBMCs or T cells enriched from blood (not recorded which). These receptor sequences come from a woman aged 45-59 years with acute COVID-19. Each CDR3 is given with its conserved first and last residue.

j_call cdr3_length v_call cdr3_aa
TRBJ2-2 14 TRBV4-3 CASSRGQMSGELFF
TRBJ2-1 15 TRBV28 CASSSQTSGRNEQFF
TRBJ2-1 15 TRBV5-1 CASRQTSGGLNEQFF
TRBJ2-6 15 TRBV5-1 CASSGDRGGANVLTF
TRBJ2-1 15 TRBV6-4 CASRGGQGADNEQFF
TRBJ2-3 15 TRBV12-2 CASRSASGRADTQYF
TRBJ2-5 16 TRBV2 CASSEAGRQTGKTQYF
TRBJ2-1 15 TRBV4-2 CASSLTGTSLNEQFF
TRBJ1-2 13 TRBV29-1 CSVEETLKRGYTF
TRBJ1-2 16 TRBV7-8 CASSLNYGQGAGGYTF
TRBJ2-7 16 TRBV5-1 CASSLGGQSSSYEQYF
TRBJ2-5 15 TRBV11-2 CASSSLGGLKETQYF
TRBJ2-3 13 TRBV11-2 CASSLAGTDTQYF
TRBJ1-1 15 TRBV19 CASRGQGGMNTEAFF
TRBJ1-2 13 TRBV5-1 CASSPGLSYGYTF
TRBJ2-1 14 TRBV19 CASSLDGQGYEQFF
TRBJ1-5 13 TRBV28 CASSLSTARPQHF
TRBJ2-2 14 TRBV5-5 CASSPLAGTGELFF
TRBJ1-1 14 TRBV7-2 CASSSQMGQTEAFF
TRBJ1-4 15 TRBV5-4 CASSFPGQGVEKLFF
TRBJ2-7 13 TRBV12-3/TRBV12-4 CASTLAGDYEQYF
TRBJ1-1 13 TRBV29-1 CSASTSMNTEAFF
TRBJ1-5 13 TRBV10-3 CAIKATENQPQHF
TRBJ1-3 16 TRBV6-1 CASSEYAQDSGNTIYF
TRBJ1-1 13 TRBV12-3/TRBV12-4 CASSGRGGTEAFF
TRBJ2-6 14 TRBV29-1 CSVGEGSGANVLTF
TRBJ1-2 12 TRBV11-2 CASSAGDYGYTF
TRBJ1-3 14 TRBV19 CASSQTGDGNTIYF
TRBJ2-5 13 TRBV7-3 CASSSGQIETQYF
TRBJ1-3 14 TRBV7-9 CASSFLRVGNTIYF
TRBJ1-1 14 TRBV29-1 CSVTGTGMNTEAFF
TRBJ2-3 15 TRBV7-8 CASRARTSGSDTQYF
TRBJ2-1 15 TRBV18 CASSPGHRSYNEQFF
TRBJ2-1 15 TRBV15 CATSPGTSGNNEQFF
TRBJ1-1 17 TRBV5-1 CASSFLTGVAASAEAFF
TRBJ1-2 12 TRBV6-5 CASSTGYRGYTF
TRBJ2-7 15 TRBV6-2/TRBV6-3 CASSRRTSGSYEQYF
TRBJ1-2 14 TRBV3-1/TRBV3-2 CASSSGGEQYGYTF
TRBJ2-7 15 TRBV9 CASSVGQGSAYEQYF
TRBJ2-7 17 TRBV19 CASSSSSGRGRSYEQYF
TRBJ2-7 14 TRBV7-6 CASSLATGDYEQYF
TRBJ2-7 13 TRBV5-1 CASSLAMDSEQYF
TRBJ1-4 15 TRBV24-1 CATSDSGTGGEKLFF
TRBJ1-3 13 TRBV3-1/TRBV3-2 CASSQGLGNTIYF
TRBJ1-5 14 TRBV30 CAWNLGLDGQPQHF
TRBJ1-4 15 TRBV4-3 CASSLSQGSGEKLFF
TRBJ1-1 18 TRBV4-3 CASSRELGGAARSTEAFF
TRBJ2-7 14 TRBV3-1/TRBV3-2 CASSQASKSYEQYF
TRBJ1-3 13 TRBV27 CASSSLVGNTIYF
TRBJ1-3 14 TRBV19 CASSIRSSGNTIYF
TRBJ2-5 16 TRBV4-1 CASSQGGDRGGETQYF
TRBJ2-1 14 TRBV5-1 CASRPGGPYDEQFF
TRBJ2-3 16 TRBV7-2 CASNKLGTGGTDTQYF
TRBJ1-1 15 TRBV7-9 CASSFLDRWGTEAFF
TRBJ1-4 13 TRBV18 CASSDEGAEKLFF
TRBJ1-5 15 TRBV18 CASSPRRDRDQPQHF